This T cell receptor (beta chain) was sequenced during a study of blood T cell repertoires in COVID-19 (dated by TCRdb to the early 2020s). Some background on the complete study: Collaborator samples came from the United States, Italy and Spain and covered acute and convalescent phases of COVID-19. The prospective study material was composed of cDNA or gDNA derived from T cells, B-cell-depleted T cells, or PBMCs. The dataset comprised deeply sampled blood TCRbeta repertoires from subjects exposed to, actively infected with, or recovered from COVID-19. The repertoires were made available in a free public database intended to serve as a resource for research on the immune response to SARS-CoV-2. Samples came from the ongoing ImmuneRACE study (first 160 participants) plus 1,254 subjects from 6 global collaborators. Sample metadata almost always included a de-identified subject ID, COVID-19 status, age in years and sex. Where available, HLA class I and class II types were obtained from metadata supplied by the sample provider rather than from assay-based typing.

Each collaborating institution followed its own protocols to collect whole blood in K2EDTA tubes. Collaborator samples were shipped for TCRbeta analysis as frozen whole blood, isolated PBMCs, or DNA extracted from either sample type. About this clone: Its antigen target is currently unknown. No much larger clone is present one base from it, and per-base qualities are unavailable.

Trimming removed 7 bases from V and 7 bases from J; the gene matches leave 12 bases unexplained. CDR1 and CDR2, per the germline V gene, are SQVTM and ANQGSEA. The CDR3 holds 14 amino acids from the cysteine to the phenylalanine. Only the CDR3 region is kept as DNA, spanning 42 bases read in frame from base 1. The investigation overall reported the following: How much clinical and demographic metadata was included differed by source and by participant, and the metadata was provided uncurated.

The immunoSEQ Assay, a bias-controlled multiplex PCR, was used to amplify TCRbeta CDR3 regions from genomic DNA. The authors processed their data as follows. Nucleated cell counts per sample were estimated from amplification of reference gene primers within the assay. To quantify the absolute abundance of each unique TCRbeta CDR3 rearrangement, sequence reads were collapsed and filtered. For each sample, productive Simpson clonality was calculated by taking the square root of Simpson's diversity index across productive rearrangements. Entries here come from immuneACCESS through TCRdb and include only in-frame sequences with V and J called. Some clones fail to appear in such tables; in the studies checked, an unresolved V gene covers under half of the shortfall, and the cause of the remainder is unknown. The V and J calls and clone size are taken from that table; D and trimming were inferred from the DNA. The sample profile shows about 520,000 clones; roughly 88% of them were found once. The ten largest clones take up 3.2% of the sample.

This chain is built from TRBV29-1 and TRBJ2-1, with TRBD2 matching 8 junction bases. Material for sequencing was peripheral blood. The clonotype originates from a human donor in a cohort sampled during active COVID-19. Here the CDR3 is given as CSGDPGTSGNEQFF. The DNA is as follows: TGCAGCGGTGATCCCGGGACTAGTGGTAATGAGCAGTTCTTC.